This TCR beta chain emerged from a study of technical replicates of blood from several donors. V lost 6 bases and J 6 bases, leaving 14 bases between the germline ends. Germline assignment: CDR1 SGHTA and CDR2 FQGTGA. This CDR3 has 13 amino acids. Here immunoSEQ multiplex PCR was the method, and the copy in TCRdb shows in-frame clones only, minus some. The sample lists around 80,000 clones, roughly 94% occurring once. This receptor was obtained from a human donor in good health. The source material was T cells isolated from PBMCs. The gene calls are TRBV7-3 and TRBJ1-2, with D perhaps TRBD1 (6 bases). DNA of the CDR3: TGTGCCAGCAGTCCCGCGAGGGGGAATGGCTACACCTTC. This translates into CASSPARGNGYTF.